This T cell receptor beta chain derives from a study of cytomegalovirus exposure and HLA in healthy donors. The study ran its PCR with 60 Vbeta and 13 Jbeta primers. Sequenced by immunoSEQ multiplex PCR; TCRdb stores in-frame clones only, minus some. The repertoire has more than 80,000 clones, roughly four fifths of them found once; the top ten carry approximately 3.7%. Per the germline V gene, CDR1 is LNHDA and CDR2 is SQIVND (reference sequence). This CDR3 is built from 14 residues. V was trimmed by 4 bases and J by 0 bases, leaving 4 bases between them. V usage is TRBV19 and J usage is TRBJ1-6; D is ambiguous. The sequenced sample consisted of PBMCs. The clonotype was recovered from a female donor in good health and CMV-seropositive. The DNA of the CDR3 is TGTGCCAGTAGTACTCGCTCCTATAATTCACCCCTCCACTTT. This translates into CASSTRSYNSPLHF.